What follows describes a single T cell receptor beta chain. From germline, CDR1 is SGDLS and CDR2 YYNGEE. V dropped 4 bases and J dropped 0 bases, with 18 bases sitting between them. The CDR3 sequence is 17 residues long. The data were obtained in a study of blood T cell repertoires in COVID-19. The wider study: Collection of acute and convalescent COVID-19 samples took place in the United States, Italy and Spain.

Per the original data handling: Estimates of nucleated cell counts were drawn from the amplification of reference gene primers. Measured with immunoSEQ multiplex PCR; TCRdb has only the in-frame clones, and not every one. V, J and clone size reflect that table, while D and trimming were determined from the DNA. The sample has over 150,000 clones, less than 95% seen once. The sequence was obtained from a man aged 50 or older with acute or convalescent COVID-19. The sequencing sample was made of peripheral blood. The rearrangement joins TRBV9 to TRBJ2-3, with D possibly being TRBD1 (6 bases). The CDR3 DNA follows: TGTGCCAGCAGCCCTCACCCCCCAGGGGCTAGCACAGATACGCAGTATTTT. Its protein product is CASSPHPPGASTDTQYF.